This TCR beta chain is from a study of Tregs in tolerant kidney transplant recipients. Regarding the study as a whole: The most relevant donor-specific Treg TCRbeta repertoire apparently came from expansion with activated donor B cells.

Measured with immunoSEQ multiplex PCR; TCRdb has only the in-frame clones, and not every one. Here the sample table reports 30,000 or so clones. Germline lookup yields CDR1 WNHNN and CDR2 SYGVQD (reference sequence). J lost 10 bases, V lost 4 bases, and 7 bases had no gene match. The CDR3 runs 14 residues. Concerning this clone itself: Its antigen is not known. The read halts 3 residues ahead of the CDR3 end, with the missing end drawn from the germline J gene.

CD4+CD25+CD127- Tregs, CD4+CD25- non-Tregs, CD4 and CD8 cells were sorted. This chain connects TRBV10-1 to TRBJ2-2, with 9 positions matching TRBD1. Here the sequenced sample was CD8+ T cells from blood, taken before the transplant. This clonotype was sampled from a human donor who received a combined kidney and bone marrow transplant. The part of the CDR3 DNA that was read is TGCGCCAGCAGTGGCGGGACAGGGATATCGGAG. This gives the protein CASSGGTGISE. The full-length CDR3 reads as CASSGGTGISELFF.